Each of the 12 T cell receptor beta chains below was sequenced from the same sample in a study of T cell responses to AZD1222 COVID-19 vaccine. Sequenced by immunoSEQ multiplex PCR; TCRdb stores in-frame clones only, minus some. This table holds 83,000 or so clones, around nine tenths found once. The material was peripheral blood, obtained 28 days after the second AZD1222 dose. Receptors originate from an adult who received the AZD1222 COVID-19 vaccine.

This chain links TRBV5-1 with TRBJ2-7; 12 bases are a match to TRBD2. The CDR3 sequence is 19 residues long. The germline gives CDR1 SGHRS, CDR2 YFSETQ. Trimming removed 4 bases from V and 0 bases from J; junction bases left unmatched: 14. CDR3 nucleotide sequence: TGCGCCAGCAGCCCAGACGCCGGGACTAGCGGGCTTGTCTCCTACGAGCAGTACTTC. Translating gives CASSPDAGTSGLVSYEQYF. Full variable domain (missing parts from reference TRBV5-1 and TRBJ2-7): KAGVTQTPRYLIKTRGQQVTLSCSPISGHRSVSWYQQTPGQGLQFLFEYFSETQRNKGNFPGRFSGRQFSNSRSEMNVSTLELGDSALYLCASSPDAGTSGLVSYEQYFGPGTRLTVT.

The chain carries TRBV5-1 and TRBJ2-2; 7 bases are shared with TRBD1. Germline trimming cut 0 bases from V and 4 bases from J; bases unmatched to any gene: 3. The CDR3 spans 15 residues. Germline-derived CDR1 and CDR2 are SGHRS and YFSETQ. CDR3 nucleotide sequence: TGCGCCAGCAGCTTGGACAGGGGCACCACCGGGGAGCTGTTTTTT. This encodes CASSLDRGTTGELFF.

This sequence joins TRBV7-2 and TRBJ1-2, with a tentative D call TRBD1 (5 bases). V was shortened by 3 bases and J by 6 bases, with 14 bases between the two germline ends. From germline, CDR1 is SGHTA and CDR2 FQGNSA. The CDR3 loop spans 14 amino acids. The CDR3 bases are TGTGCCAGCAGCTTTTCGGACGGGGGAGATGGCTACACCTTC. It translates to CASSFSDGGDGYTF.

The V call is TRBV2, the J call TRBJ1-1; 7 bases match TRBD1. J lost 0 bases, V lost 6 bases, and 7 bases had no gene match. This CDR3 region has 15 residues. Germline CDR1 SNHLY, CDR2 FYNNEI. The CDR3 DNA reads TGTGCCAGCAGCCCGACAGGGAACATGAACACTGAAGCTTTCTTT. Translated, it gives CASSPTGNMNTEAFF.

V usage is TRBV7-8 and J usage is TRBJ1-2; D might be TRBD1 (6 bases). CDR1 is SGHVS, CDR2 FQNEAQ, per germline. Trimming took 5 bases from V and 7 from J, leaving 14 bases between them. The CDR3 has 13 amino acids. The CDR3 bases are TGTGCCAGCAGCGAGGACAGTTCTGGTGGCTACACCTTC. Translation gives CASSEDSSGGYTF.

The rearrangement joins TRBV19 to TRBJ2-7, with TRBD2 matching over 15 bases. V trimming: 5 bases; J trimming: 2 bases; junction bases outside the gene matches: 4. CDR3 size: 16 residues. Germline lookup yields CDR1 LNHDA and CDR2 SQIVND (reference sequence). In nucleotides, the CDR3 is TGTGCCAGTAGTCTAGGACTAGCGGGAGGGGCCTACGAGCAGTACTTC. It yields the protein CASSLGLAGGAYEQYF.

The chain combines TRBV2 with TRBJ1-2; D gene unclear. This CDR3 spans 14 amino acids. Germline CDR1 is SNHLY and CDR2 is FYNNEI. V was cut by 6 bases and J by 4 bases, with 15 bases left in between. CDR3 bases: TGTGCCAGCAGCCGCCAAGGACGGAGCTATGGCTACACCTTC. It yields the protein CASSRQGRSYGYTF.

V usage is TRBV6-2 or TRBV6-3 and J usage is TRBJ2-7, with no clear D. The CDR3 extends over 14 amino acids. Germline loops: CDR1 MNHEY, CDR2 SVGEGT. V shed 6 bases and J shed 0 bases, with 12 bases lying between them. The DNA of the CDR3 is TGTGCCAGCAGCCCGCGCTTTATCTCCTACGAGCAGTACTTC. Translated: CASSPRFISYEQYF.

This chain links TRBV28 with TRBJ1-6; D uncertain. This CDR3 spans 17 amino acids. V was cut by 4 bases and J by 5 bases, with 18 bases left in between. CDR1 is MDHEN, CDR2 SYDVKM, per germline. The CDR3 sequence is CASSSRTSAPHNSPLHF. The CDR3 bases are TGTGCCAGCAGTTCGAGGACGTCAGCCCCGCATAATTCACCCCTCCACTTT. Full variable domain (missing parts from reference TRBV28 and TRBJ1-6): DVKVTQSSRYLVKRTGEKVFLECVQDMDHENMFWYRQDPGLGLRLIYFSYDVKMKEKGDIPEGYSVSREKKERFSLILESASTNQTSMYLCASSSRTSAPHNSPLHFGNGTRLTVT.

The chain links TRBV7-2 to TRBJ1-4; no reliable D call. Germline V gene data show CDR1 as SGHTA and CDR2 as FQGNSA. The ends were cut back, 2 bases at V and 5 bases at J, with 12 bases in the middle. The CDR3 has 15 residues. As DNA, the CDR3 is TGTGCCAGCAGCTTATTCGCCGCGGGAAATGAAAAACTGTTTTTT. It translates to CASSLFAAGNEKLFF.

The chain links TRBV10-1 to TRBJ2-7, with 8 bases aligning to TRBD1. Losses at the gene ends were 4 bases for V and 2 bases for J; bases not matched to a gene: 4. Per germline, CDR1 WNHNN and CDR2 SYGVQD (reference sequence). The CDR3 runs 14 residues. CDR3 in DNA: TGCGCCAGCAGTGTAGGACAGGGCCCCTACGAGCAGTACTTC. It translates to CASSVGQGPYEQYF.

This chain connects TRBV5-1 to TRBJ2-7; TRBD2 matches at 10 bases. CDR3 length: 17 residues. CDR1 SGHRS and CDR2 YFSETQ come from the germline V gene. V lost 4 bases to trimming and J lost 3 bases; unmatched junction nucleotides: 13. The CDR3 is CASSKPDGTSVDYEQYF. For the CDR3, the DNA is TGCGCCAGCAGCAAACCCGATGGGACTAGCGTTGACTACGAGCAGTACTTC.